This TCR beta chain was sequenced in a study of control samples from healthy donors and cancer patients. The junction had 2 bases not matched to a gene; V was cut back by 0 bases and J by 3 bases. This CDR3 has 15 residues. Germline values: CDR1 LNHNV, CDR2 YYDKDF (reference sequence). This clone has just one count. Clones were sequenced by immunoSEQ multiplex PCR, and TCRdb holds only the in-frame ones, with some missing. The top ten clones hold around 2.1% of a sample with about 130,000 clones, roughly 90% of them seen once. The sequence came from a woman between 50 and 59 years old in good health. Sequenced material: blood. The rearrangement uses TRBV15 and TRBJ2-7, with 10 bases fitting TRBD2. DNA for the CDR3: TGTGCCACCAGCAGAGAAGCTAGCGGGAGCTACGAGCAGTACTTC. Its protein is CATSREASGSYEQYF.